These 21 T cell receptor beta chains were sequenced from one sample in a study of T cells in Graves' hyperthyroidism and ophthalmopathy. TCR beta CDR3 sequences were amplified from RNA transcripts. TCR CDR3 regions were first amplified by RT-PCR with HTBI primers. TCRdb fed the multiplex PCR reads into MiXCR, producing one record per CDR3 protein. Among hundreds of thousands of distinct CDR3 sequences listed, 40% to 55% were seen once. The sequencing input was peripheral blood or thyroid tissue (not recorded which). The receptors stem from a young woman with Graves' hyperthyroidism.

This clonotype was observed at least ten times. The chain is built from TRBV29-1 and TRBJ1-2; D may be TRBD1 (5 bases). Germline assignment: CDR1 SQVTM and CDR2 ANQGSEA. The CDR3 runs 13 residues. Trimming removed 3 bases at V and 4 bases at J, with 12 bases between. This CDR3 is CSVEAQGPYGYTF. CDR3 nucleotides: TGCAGCGTTGAGGCGCAGGGTCCCTATGGCTACACCTTC. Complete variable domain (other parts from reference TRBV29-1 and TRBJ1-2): SAVISQKPSRDICQRGTSLTIQCQVDSQVTMMFWYRQQPGQSLTLIATANQGSEATYESGFVIDKFPISRPNLTFSTLTVSNMSPEDSSIYLCSVEAQGPYGYTFGSGTRLTVV.

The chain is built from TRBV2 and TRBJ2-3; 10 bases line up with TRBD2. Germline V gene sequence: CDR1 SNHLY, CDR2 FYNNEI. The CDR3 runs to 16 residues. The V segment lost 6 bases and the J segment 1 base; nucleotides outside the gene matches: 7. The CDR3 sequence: CASRQTGTSGTDTQYF. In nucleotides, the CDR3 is TGTGCCAGCAGGCAAACCGGGACTAGCGGCACAGATACGCAGTATTTT. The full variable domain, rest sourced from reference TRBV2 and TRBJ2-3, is EPEVTQTPSHQVTQMGQEVILRCVPISNHLYFYWYRQILGQKVEFLVSFYNNEISEKSEIFDDQFSVERPDGSNFTLKIRSTKLEDSAMYFCASRQTGTSGTDTQYFGPGTRLTVL.

CDR3: CSVTIAGGASEQYF. CDR3 coding DNA: TGCAGCGTCACCATTGCGGGGGGCGCGTCCGAGCAGTACTTC. The chain uses TRBV29-1 and TRBJ2-7; 8 nucleotides agree with TRBD2. Germline lookup yields CDR1 SQVTM and CDR2 ANQGSEA. The V and J ends lost 6 bases and 6 bases, in that order; junction bases with no gene match: 13. The CDR3 loop spans 14 amino acids.

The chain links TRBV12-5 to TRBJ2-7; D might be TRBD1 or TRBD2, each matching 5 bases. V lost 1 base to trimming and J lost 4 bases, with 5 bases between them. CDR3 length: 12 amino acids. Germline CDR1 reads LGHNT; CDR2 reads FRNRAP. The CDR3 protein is CASGLGGYEQYF. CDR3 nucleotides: TGTGCTAGTGGTTTGGGGGGGTACGAGCAGTACTTC.

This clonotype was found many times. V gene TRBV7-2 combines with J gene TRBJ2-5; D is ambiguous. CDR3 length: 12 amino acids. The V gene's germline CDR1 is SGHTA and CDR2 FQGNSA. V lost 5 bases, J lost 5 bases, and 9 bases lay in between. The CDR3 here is CASSPVRETQYF. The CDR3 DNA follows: TGTGCCAGCAGCCCCGTTCGGGAGACCCAGTACTTC.

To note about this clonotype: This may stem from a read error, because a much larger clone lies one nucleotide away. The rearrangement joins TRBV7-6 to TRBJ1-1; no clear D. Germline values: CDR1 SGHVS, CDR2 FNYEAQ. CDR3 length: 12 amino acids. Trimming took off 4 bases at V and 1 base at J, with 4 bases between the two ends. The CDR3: CASSSRNTEAFF. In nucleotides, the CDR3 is TGTGCCAGCAGCTCCCGGAACACTGAAGCTTTCTTT.

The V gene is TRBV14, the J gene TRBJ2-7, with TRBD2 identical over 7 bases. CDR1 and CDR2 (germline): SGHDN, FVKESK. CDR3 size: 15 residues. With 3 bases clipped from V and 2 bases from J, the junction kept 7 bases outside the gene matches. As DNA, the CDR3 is TGTGCCAGCAGCCAGACCGGGACTACTACCTACGAGCAGTACTTC. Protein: CASSQTGTTTYEQYF.

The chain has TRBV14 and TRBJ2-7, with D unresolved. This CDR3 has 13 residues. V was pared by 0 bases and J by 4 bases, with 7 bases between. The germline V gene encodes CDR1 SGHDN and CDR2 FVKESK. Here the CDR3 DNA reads TGTGCCAGCAGCCAAGATATAGGTTACGAGCAGTACTTC. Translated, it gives CASSQDIGYEQYF.

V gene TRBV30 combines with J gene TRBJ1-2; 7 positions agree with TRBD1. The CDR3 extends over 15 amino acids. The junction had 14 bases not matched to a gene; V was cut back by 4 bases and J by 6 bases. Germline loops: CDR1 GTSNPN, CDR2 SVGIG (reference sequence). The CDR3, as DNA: TGTGCCTGGAACCTTCCCGTGGAGGGGGCACATGGCTACACCTTC. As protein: CAWNLPVEGAHGYTF.

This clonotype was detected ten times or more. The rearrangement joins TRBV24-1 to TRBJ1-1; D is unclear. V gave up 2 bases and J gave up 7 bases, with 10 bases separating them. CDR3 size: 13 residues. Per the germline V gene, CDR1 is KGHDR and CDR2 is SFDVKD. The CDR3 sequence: CATSDSHRVEAFF. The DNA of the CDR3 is TGTGCCACCAGTGATTCACACAGAGTTGAAGCTTTCTTT.

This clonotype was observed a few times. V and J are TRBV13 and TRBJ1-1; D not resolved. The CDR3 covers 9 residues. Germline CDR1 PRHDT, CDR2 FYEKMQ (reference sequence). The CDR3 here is CVRGTEAFF. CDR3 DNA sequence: TGTGTTCGAGGGACTGAAGCTTTCTTT.

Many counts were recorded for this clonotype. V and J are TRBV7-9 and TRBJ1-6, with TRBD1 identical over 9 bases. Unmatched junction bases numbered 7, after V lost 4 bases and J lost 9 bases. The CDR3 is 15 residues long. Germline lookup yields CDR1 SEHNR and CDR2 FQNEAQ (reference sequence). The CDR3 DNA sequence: TGTGCCAGCAGCTCACCCGGGACAGGGCTTTCACCCCTCCACTTT. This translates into CASSSPGTGLSPLHF.

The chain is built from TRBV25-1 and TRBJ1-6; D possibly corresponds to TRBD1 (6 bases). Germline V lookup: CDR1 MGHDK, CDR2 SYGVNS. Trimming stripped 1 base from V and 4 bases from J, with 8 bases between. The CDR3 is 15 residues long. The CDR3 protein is CASSESGQYNSPLHF. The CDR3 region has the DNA TGTGCCAGCAGTGAATCAGGACAGTATAATTCACCCCTCCACTTT.

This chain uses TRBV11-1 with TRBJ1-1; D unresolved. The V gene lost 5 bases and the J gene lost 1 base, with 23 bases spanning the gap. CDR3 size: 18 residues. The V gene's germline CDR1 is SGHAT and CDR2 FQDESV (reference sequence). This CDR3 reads CASSTQMVGLRGNTEAFF. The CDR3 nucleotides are TGTGCCAGCAGCACACAAATGGTAGGGCTCCGAGGGAACACTGAAGCTTTCTTT.

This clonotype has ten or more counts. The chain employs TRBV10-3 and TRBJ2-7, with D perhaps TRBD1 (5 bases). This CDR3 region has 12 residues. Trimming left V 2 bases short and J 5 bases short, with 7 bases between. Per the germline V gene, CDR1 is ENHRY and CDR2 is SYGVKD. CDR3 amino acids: CAISEQQDEQYF. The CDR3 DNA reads TGTGCCATCAGTGAGCAACAGGACGAGCAGTACTTC.

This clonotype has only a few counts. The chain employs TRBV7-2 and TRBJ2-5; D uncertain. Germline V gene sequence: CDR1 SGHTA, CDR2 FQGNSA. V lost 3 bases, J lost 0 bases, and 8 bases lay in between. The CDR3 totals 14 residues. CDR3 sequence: CASSFAQDQETQYF. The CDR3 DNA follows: TGTGCCAGCAGCTTTGCCCAGGACCAAGAGACCCAGTACTTC.

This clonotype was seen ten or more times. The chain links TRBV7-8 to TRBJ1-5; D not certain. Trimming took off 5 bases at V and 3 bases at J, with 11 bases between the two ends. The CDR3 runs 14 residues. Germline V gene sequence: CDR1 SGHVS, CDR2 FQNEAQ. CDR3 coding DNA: TGTGCCAGCAGCCTAGGACGGCTCAATCAGCCCCAGCATTTT. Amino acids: CASSLGRLNQPQHF.

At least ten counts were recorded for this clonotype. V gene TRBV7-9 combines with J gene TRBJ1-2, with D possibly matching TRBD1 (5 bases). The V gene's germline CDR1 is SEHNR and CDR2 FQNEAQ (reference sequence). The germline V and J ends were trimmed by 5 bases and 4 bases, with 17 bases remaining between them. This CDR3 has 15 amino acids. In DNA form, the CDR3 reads TGTGCCAGCAGCCAGGGTGTGGGAACCTTCTATGGCTACACCTTC. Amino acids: CASSQGVGTFYGYTF.

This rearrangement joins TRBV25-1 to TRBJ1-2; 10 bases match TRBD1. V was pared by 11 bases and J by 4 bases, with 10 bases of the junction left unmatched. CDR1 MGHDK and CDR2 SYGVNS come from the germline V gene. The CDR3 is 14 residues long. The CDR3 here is CARSRQGAIYGYTF. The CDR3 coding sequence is TGTGCCCGCTCGAGACAGGGGGCGATCTATGGCTACACCTTC.

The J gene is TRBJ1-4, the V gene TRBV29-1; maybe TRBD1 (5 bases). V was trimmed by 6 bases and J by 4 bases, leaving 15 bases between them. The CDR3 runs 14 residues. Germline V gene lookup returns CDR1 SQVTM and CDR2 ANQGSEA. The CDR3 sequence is CSVKPGGGNEKLFF. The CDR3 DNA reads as TGCAGCGTGAAGCCGGGGGGGGGTAATGAAAAACTGTTTTTT.

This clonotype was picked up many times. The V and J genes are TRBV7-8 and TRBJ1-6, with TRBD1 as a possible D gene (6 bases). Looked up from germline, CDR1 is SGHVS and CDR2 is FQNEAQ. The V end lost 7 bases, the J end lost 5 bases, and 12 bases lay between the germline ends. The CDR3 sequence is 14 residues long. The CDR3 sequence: CASMNRQDNSPLHF. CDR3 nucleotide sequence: TGTGCCAGCATGAACCGACAGGATAATTCACCCCTCCACTTT. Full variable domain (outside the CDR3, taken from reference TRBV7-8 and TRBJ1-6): GAGVSQSPRYKVAKRGQDVALRCDPISGHVSLFWYQQALGQGPEFLTYFQNEAQLDKSGLPSDRFFAERPEGSVSTLKIQRTQQEDSAVYLCASMNRQDNSPLHFGNGTRLTVT.